This TCR beta chain was sequenced during a study of glioma-infiltrating T cells. General study points: Above-expected tissue-blood divergence occurred in all gliomas, most in low-grade ones.

Using RNA template, CDR3s of TCR alpha and beta were amplified with iRepertoire arm-PCR. TCRdb recomputed calls from the multiplex PCR reads with MiXCR, one row per CDR3 protein. The data contain 15,000 to 20,000 distinct CDR3 sequences, roughly 60% of them singletons. This clonotype showed up just a few times. Antigen specificity is unknown. The germline V gene encodes CDR1 SGHNT and CDR2 YENEEA. V was pared by 5 bases and J by 0 bases, with 11 bases between. The CDR3 runs 15 residues. This chain joins TRBV11-3 and TRBJ2-1; D possibly corresponds to TRBD1 (5 bases). The receptor was isolated from a human donor with low-grade glioma or glioblastoma, undergoing nonglioma brain surgery, or in good health (not recorded which). The sequenced material came from glioma tissue, nonneoplastic brain tissue, or PBMCs (not recorded which). This CDR3 reads CASSISRGSYNEQFF. CDR3 in DNA: TGTGCCAGCAGCATTTCTAGGGGCTCCTACAATGAGCAGTTCTTC.